This T cell receptor (beta chain) is from a study of blood T cells in healthy people across ages. Next came a second PCR, run for about 6 to 11 cycles, which used a sample-barcoded 5' primer along with a J-beta primer mix. TCRdb re-analysed the 5' RACE reads in MiXCR, keeping a single row per CDR3 protein. The table shows around 1,900,000 distinct CDR3 sequences, with approximately 40% occurring only once. Looked up from germline, CDR1 is MDHEN and CDR2 is SYDVKM. The length of the CDR3 is 15 residues. The source is a human donor in good health. The sample consisted of blood. This chain joins TRBV28 and TRBJ2-1; tentatively, D is TRBD1 (6 bases). The last part of the DNA fits TRBJ2-7 better; the J call may be wrong. The CDR3 nucleotides are TGTGCCAGCAGTTTACTCTCCGGACAGCCTTACGAGCAGTACTTC. This translates into CASSLLSGQPYEQYF.